This T cell receptor beta chain stems from a study of T cell responses to AZD1222 COVID-19 vaccine. On this clone itself: The target antigen is unknown.

Findings of the study overall: Epitopes outside B.1.351 and B.1.1.7 mutated regions reportedly drew nearly half of spike TCRs.

The germline V gene encodes CDR1 LNHNV and CDR2 YYDKDF (reference sequence). The length of the CDR3 is 15 residues. V was shortened by 0 bases and J by 5 bases, with 11 bases between the two germline ends. Profiled with immunoSEQ multiplex PCR; TCRdb holds only in-frame clones, not every one. This table has about 99,000 clones, approximately 89% appearing once. The clonotype comes from an adult who received the AZD1222 COVID-19 vaccine. Sequencing used peripheral blood, obtained 28 days after the second AZD1222 dose. This chain uses TRBV15 with TRBJ1-5; no reliable D call. CDR3 loop: CATSRDRRTHQPQHF. CDR3 sequence (DNA): TGTGCCACCAGCAGAGATCGCCGGACCCATCAGCCCCAGCATTTT.